Sequencing of this T cell receptor (beta chain) was carried out in a study of blood T cell repertoires in COVID-19. Study-level information: From the United States, Italy and Spain came samples of acute and convalescent COVID-19.

Germline CDR1 and CDR2: SGHAT and FQDESV (reference sequence). V lost 4 bases, J lost 1 base, and 4 bases lay in between. The CDR3 has 13 amino acids. Assignments of participants to cohorts depended upon their own reported clinical history. In the study's own analysis: Estimation of nucleated cell counts relied on the amplification of reference gene primers. The table came from immunoSEQ multiplex PCR; TCRdb's copy has only in-frame clones and leaves some out. Clonal size and the V and J genes are those of that table, whereas D and trimming came from the DNA. This table holds around 360,000 clones, around 87% found once.

The sequence derives from a man between 35 and 55 years old in a cohort exposed to, infected with or recovered from COVID-19 (not recorded which). The material sequenced was PBMCs or T cells enriched from blood (not recorded which). The chain employs TRBV11-1 and TRBJ2-2, with D unresolved. The CDR3 DNA follows: TGTGCCAGCAGCTCTATGAACACCGGGGAGCTGTTTTTT. This encodes CASSSMNTGELFF.